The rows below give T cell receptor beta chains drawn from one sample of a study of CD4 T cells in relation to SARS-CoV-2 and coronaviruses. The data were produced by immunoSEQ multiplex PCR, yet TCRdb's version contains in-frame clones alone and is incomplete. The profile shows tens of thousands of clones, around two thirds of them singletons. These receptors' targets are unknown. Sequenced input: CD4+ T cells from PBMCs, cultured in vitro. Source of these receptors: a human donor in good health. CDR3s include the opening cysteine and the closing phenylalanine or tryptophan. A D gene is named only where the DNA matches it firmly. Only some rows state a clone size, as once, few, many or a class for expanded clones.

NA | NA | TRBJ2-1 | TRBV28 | CASSSLRQATYNEQFF | TGTGCCAGCAGTTCCCTCCGACAGGCGACCTACAATGAGCAGTTCTTC
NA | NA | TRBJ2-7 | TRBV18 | CASSPPGQMDEQYF | TGTGCCAGCTCACCACCCGGCCAGATGGACGAGCAGTACTTC
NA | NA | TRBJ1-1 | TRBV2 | CASREQGEAFF | TGTGCCAGCAGGGAACAGGGAGAGGCTTTCTTT
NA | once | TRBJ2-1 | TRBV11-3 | CASSLAEANEQFF | TGTGCCAGCAGCTTAGCTGAGGCGAATGAGCAGTTCTTC
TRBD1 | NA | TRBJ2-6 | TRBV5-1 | CASSFLSGGAWSGANVLTF | TGCGCCAGCAGCTTTCTATCAGGGGGCGCTTGGTCTGGGGCCAACGTCCTGACTTTC
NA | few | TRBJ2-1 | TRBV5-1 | CASSLEESEQFF | TGCGCCAGCAGCCTAGAGGAGTCTGAGCAGTTCTTC
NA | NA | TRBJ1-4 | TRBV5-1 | CASSAREGVNEKLFF | TGCGCCAGCAGCGCCCGGGAGGGGGTTAATGAAAAACTGTTTTTT
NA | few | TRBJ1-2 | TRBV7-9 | CASSRTSRHGYTF | TGTGCCAGCAGCCGGACCTCCCGGCATGGCTACACCTTC
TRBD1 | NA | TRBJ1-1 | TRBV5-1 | CASSRSGTENTEAFF | TGCGCCAGCAGCCGCTCCGGGACAGAGAACACTGAAGCTTTCTTT
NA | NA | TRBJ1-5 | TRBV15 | CATSRVGGVEPQHF | TGTGCCACCAGCAGAGTTGGGGGCGTTGAGCCCCAGCATTTT